This TCR beta chain was profiled in a study of beta chain features in type 1 diabetes. Study conclusions and caveats: Significant though moderate, a shortening of TCRB CDR3s appeared in all four CD4+ subsets of Type 1 diabetes patients.

The CDR3 runs to 14 residues. Losses at the gene ends were 3 bases for V and 2 bases for J; bases not matched to a gene: 1. Germline V CDR1 and CDR2: KGHSH, LQKENI. As concerns this clone: The antigen is undetermined. Other DNA sequences in the same sample also yield this CDR3.

Markers CD45RO/CCR7/CD25/CD127/CD95/CD27 served to sort CD4+ naive, central memory, regulatory and stem cell-like memory cells. Purities over 95% were achieved in all sorted populations. All of the isolated RNA was reverse transcribed, so expressed TCRB transcripts were sequenced. Generated by immunoSEQ multiplex PCR, the TCRdb table keeps only in-frame clones and is missing some. The data contain about 150,000 clones, around 50% of them singletons. This receptor was identified in a man younger than 35 in good health. The V call is TRBV18, the J call TRBJ2-7; TRBD1 agrees at 10 bases. The source material was Tregs from blood. CDR3 amino acids: CASSPGQGTYEQYF. CDR3 bases: TGTGCCAGCTCACCGGGACAGGGGACCTACGAGCAGTACTTC.